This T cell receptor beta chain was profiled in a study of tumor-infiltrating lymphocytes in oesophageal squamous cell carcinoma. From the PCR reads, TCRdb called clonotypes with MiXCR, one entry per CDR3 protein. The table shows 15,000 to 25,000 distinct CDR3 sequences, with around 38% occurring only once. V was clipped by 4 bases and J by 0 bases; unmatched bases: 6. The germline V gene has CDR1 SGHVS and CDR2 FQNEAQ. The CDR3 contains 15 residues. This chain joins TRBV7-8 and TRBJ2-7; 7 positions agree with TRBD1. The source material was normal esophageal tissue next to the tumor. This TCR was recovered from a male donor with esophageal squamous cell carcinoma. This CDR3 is CASSSRQGPSYEQYF. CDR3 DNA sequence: TGTGCCAGCAGCTCTCGACAGGGTCCCTCCTACGAGCAGTACTTC. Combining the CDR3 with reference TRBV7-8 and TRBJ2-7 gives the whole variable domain GAGVSQSPRYKVAKRGQDVALRCDPISGHVSLFWYQQALGQGPEFLTYFQNEAQLDKSGLPSDRFFAERPEGSVSTLKIQRTQQEDSAVYLCASSSRQGPSYEQYFGPGTRLTVT.